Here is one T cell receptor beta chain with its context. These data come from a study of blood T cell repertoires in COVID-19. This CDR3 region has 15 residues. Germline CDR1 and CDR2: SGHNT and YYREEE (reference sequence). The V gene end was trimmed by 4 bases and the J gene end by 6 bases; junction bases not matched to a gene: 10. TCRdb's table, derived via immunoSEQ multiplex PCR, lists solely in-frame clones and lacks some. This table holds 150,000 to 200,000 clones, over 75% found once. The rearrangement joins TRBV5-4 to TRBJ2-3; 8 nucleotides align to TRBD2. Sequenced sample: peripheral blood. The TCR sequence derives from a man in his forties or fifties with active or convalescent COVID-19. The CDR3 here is CASSRGGAQTDTQYF. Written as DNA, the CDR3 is TGTGCCAGCAGCCGGGGGGGCGCCCAAACCGATACGCAGTATTTT.